These 28 T cell receptor beta chains originate from one sample sequenced in a study of OX40 agonist ivuxolimab in advanced cancers. Clones were sequenced by immunoSEQ multiplex PCR, and TCRdb holds only the in-frame ones, with some missing. The profile shows 60,000 to 85,000 clones, about 90% of them singletons. Here the sequenced sample was CD4+ or CD8+ T cells sorted from blood, taken in a trial of the OX40 agonist ivuxolimab. The source is an adult with an advanced solid tumor such as melanoma, head and neck, liver or kidney cancer.

V gene TRBV28 combines with J gene TRBJ2-2, with 10 bases lining up with TRBD1. The CDR3 is 16 residues long. Looked up from germline, CDR1 is MDHEN and CDR2 is SYDVKM. Losses at the gene ends were 4 bases for V and 4 bases for J; bases not matched to a gene: 6. Here the CDR3 DNA reads TGTGCCAGCAGTTCACCGGGACAGGGGAGCACCGGGGAGCTGTTTTTT. This codes for CASSSPGQGSTGELFF.

The V gene is TRBV11-1, the J gene TRBJ2-3; D uncertain. This CDR3 region has 13 residues. Germline values: CDR1 SGHAT, CDR2 FQDESV (reference sequence). Trimming stripped 7 bases from V and 4 bases from J, with 12 bases between. The CDR3: CASTPLGPDTQYF. The CDR3 DNA is TGTGCCAGCACCCCGTTAGGGCCAGATACGCAGTATTTT.

The chain couples TRBV27 to TRBJ1-5; weak D call: TRBD1 (6 bases). This CDR3 region has 16 residues. Trimming left V 2 bases short and J 2 bases short, with 13 bases between. CDR1 is MNHEY and CDR2 is SMNVEV in the germline V gene (reference sequence). CDR3 DNA: TGTGCCAGCAGTTTAAAGGTTCGGACAGGCAATCAGCCCCAGCATTTT. Amino acid sequence: CASSLKVRTGNQPQHF.

The chain has TRBV18 and TRBJ2-3; D uncertain. The CDR3 consists of 13 residues. Germline CDR1 is KGHSH and CDR2 is LQKENI. With 6 bases removed from V and 0 bases from J, the gap between germline ends came to 7 bases. The CDR3 coding sequence is TGTGCCAGCTCCCGCCTTAGCACAGATACGCAGTATTTT. The encoded protein is CASSRLSTDTQYF.

This sequence joins TRBV7-9 and TRBJ2-7; D uncertain. The CDR3 loop spans 14 amino acids. The V end lost 7 bases, the J end lost 0 bases, and 13 bases lay between the germline ends. Germline V CDR1 and CDR2: SEHNR, FQNEAQ (reference sequence). CDR3 protein: CASTLSASSYEQYF. The CDR3 nucleotides read TGTGCCAGCACCTTGTCAGCGTCCTCCTACGAGCAGTACTTC.

This chain joins TRBV5-1 and TRBJ2-7, with D unclear. Germline V gene lookup returns CDR1 SGHRS and CDR2 YFSETQ. The CDR3 sequence is 14 residues long. V was clipped by 1 base and J by 0 bases, with 8 bases between them. The CDR3 DNA sequence: TGCGCCAGCAGCTTGTCGGGCCGCTCCTACGAGCAGTACTTC. Its protein product is CASSLSGRSYEQYF. The variable domain in full, with the rest retrieved from reference TRBV5-1 and TRBJ2-7, is KAGVTQTPRYLIKTRGQQVTLSCSPISGHRSVSWYQQTPGQGLQFLFEYFSETQRNKGNFPGRFSGRQFSNSRSEMNVSTLELGDSALYLCASSLSGRSYEQYFGPGTRLTVT.

The chain couples TRBV7-9 to TRBJ1-4, with 9 bases aligning to TRBD1. V gave up 4 bases and J gave up 4 bases; unmatched junction bases: 4. The CDR3 is made up of 15 amino acids. Germline lookup yields CDR1 SEHNR and CDR2 FQNEAQ (reference sequence). DNA for the CDR3: TGTGCCAGCAGCTCACCGGGACAGGGTAATGAAAAACTGTTTTTT. Encoded protein: CASSSPGQGNEKLFF. Full variable domain (remainder filled in from reference TRBV7-9 and TRBJ1-4): DTGVSQNPRHKITKRGQNVTFRCDPISEHNRLYWYRQTLGQGPEFLTYFQNEAQLEKSRLLSDRFSAERPKGSFSTLEIQRTEQGDSAMYLCASSSPGQGNEKLFFGSGTQLSVL.

V gene TRBV7-3 combines with J gene TRBJ1-1; D is unresolved. The CDR3 spans 15 residues. The V end lost 1 base, the J end lost 5 bases, and 14 bases lay between the germline ends. Germline V gene lookup returns CDR1 SGHTA and CDR2 FQGTGA. The CDR3 reads CASSLIAGITTEAFF. CDR3 sequence (DNA): TGTGCCAGCAGCTTAATTGCAGGAATTACAACTGAAGCTTTCTTT.

This chain joins TRBV25-1 and TRBJ2-3, with 7 bases fitting TRBD2. Germline values: CDR1 MGHDK, CDR2 SYGVNS. CDR3 size: 15 residues. Trimming took 4 bases from V and 6 from J; bases not matched to a gene: 10. DNA of the CDR3: TGTGCCAGCAGTGGGGGGGGAGGGCCATGGGATACGCAGTATTTT. Protein sequence: CASSGGGGPWDTQYF.

J is TRBJ1-2 and V is TRBV7-8; 8 bases map to TRBD1. Losses at the gene ends were 4 bases for V and 8 bases for J; bases not matched to a gene: 9. This CDR3 is built from 14 residues. Germline lookup yields CDR1 SGHVS and CDR2 FQNEAQ. The CDR3 loop is CASSSSDRGGGYTF. CDR3 DNA sequence: TGTGCCAGCAGCTCCAGCGACAGGGGTGGAGGCTACACCTTC.

The chain has TRBV28 and TRBJ1-2; 8 nucleotides agree with TRBD1. The CDR3 is 15 residues long. CDR1 is MDHEN and CDR2 is SYDVKM in the germline V gene. Trimming at V came to 5 bases and at J to 0 bases, leaving 5 bases not matched to a gene. The CDR3 loop reads CASSGQGVANYGYTF. The CDR3 DNA reads TGTGCCAGCAGTGGACAGGGAGTGGCTAACTATGGCTACACCTTC.

V gene TRBV28 combines with J gene TRBJ2-7, with D tentatively TRBD2 (6 bases). There are 13 residues in the CDR3. CDR1 is MDHEN and CDR2 is SYDVKM in the germline V gene. V was pared by 8 bases and J by 2 bases, with 13 bases between. The CDR3 reads CASGGIAAYEQYF. The CDR3, as DNA: TGTGCCAGCGGGGGAATAGCGGCCTACGAGCAGTACTTC. The entire variable domain, with the rest obtained from reference TRBV28 and TRBJ2-7, is as follows: DVKVTQSSRYLVKRTGEKVFLECVQDMDHENMFWYRQDPGLGLRLIYFSYDVKMKEKGDIPEGYSVSREKKERFSLILESASTNQTSMYLCASGGIAAYEQYFGPGTRLTVT.

The chain recombines TRBV6-5 with TRBJ2-3; TRBD1 might be the D (6 bases). V lost 6 bases and J lost 1, with 14 bases in between. CDR1 is MNHEY, CDR2 SVGAGI, per germline. CDR3 length equals 15 residues. The chain's CDR3 is CASSKARGGTDTQYF. The DNA of the CDR3 is TGTGCCAGCAGCAAGGCCAGGGGTGGCACAGATACGCAGTATTTT.

The sample holds one count of this clone. The rearrangement links TRBV5-1 to TRBJ2-5, with TRBD1 identical over 9 bases. This CDR3 contains 18 residues. Germline V lookup: CDR1 SGHRS, CDR2 YFSETQ. V gave up 4 bases and J gave up 1 base; unmatched junction bases: 14. CDR3 sequence reads: CASSKAGTGSWAQETQYF. CDR3 bases: TGCGCCAGCAGCAAGGCCGGGACAGGGTCATGGGCCCAAGAGACCCAGTACTTC.

In this sample, this clone is medium-sized (0.01 to 0.1%). V and J are TRBV11-3 and TRBJ2-3, with 7 bases aligning to TRBD2. The CDR3 is 15 amino acids. V dropped 4 bases and J dropped 2; count of bases not matched to a gene: 6. CDR1 SGHNT and CDR2 YENEEA come from the germline V gene. As DNA, the CDR3 is TGTGCCAGCAGCTCCAGCGGGACCACCACAGATACGCAGTATTTT. This encodes CASSSSGTTTDTQYF.

The genes are TRBV5-1 and TRBJ2-3; 7 nucleotides agree with TRBD2. Looked up from germline, CDR1 is SGHRS and CDR2 is YFSETQ. There are 14 residues in the CDR3. With V trimmed by 2 bases and J by 1 base, 1 base remained unmatched. CDR3 sequence reads: CASSFTSGTDTQYF. CDR3 bases: TGCGCCAGCAGCTTTACTAGCGGCACAGATACGCAGTATTTT.

The chain employs TRBV7-2 and TRBJ1-2; 10 bases map to TRBD1. CDR1 and CDR2 from the germline V gene are SGHTA and FQGNSA. CDR3 length: 16 amino acids. The V gene end was trimmed by 5 bases and the J gene end by 0 bases; junction bases not matched to a gene: 6. CDR3 DNA: TGTGCCAGCAGCCTCGGAGGACAGGGGGCTAACTATGGCTACACCTTC. Protein sequence: CASSLGGQGANYGYTF.

This CDR3 reads CASSKQGASGNTIYF. CDR3 nucleotide sequence: TGTGCCAGCAGTAAGCAGGGGGCGAGTGGAAACACCATATATTTT. This chain links TRBV7-9 with TRBJ1-3, with 8 bases identical to TRBD1. The V gene end was trimmed by 6 bases and the J gene end by 3 bases; junction bases not matched to a gene: 7. The CDR3 covers 15 residues. CDR1 SEHNR and CDR2 FQNEAQ come from the germline V gene (reference sequence).

This rearrangement joins TRBV28 to TRBJ2-1; 10 nucleotides align to TRBD2. CDR3 length: 16 residues. The junction had 10 bases not matched to a gene; V was cut back by 3 bases and J by 8 bases. CDR1 is MDHEN and CDR2 is SYDVKM in the germline V gene. CDR3 nucleotide sequence: TGTGCCAGCAGTTTCCAAAGACTAGCGGGCAATGATGAGCAGTTCTTC. Translating gives CASSFQRLAGNDEQFF.

The genes are TRBV4-3 and TRBJ2-7; 9 bases map to TRBD1. The trim removed 0 bases at V and 4 bases at J, leaving 7 bases unmatched. CDR3 length equals 16 residues. Per the germline V gene, CDR1 is LGHNA and CDR2 is YSLEER. The CDR3 loop is CASSQDFGTGLYEQYF. In DNA form, the CDR3 reads TGCGCCAGCAGCCAAGATTTTGGGACAGGGTTATACGAGCAGTACTTC.

This clone was observed a handful of times. V usage is TRBV30 and J usage is TRBJ1-1; no firm D call. Germline V CDR1 and CDR2: GTSNPN, SVGIG (reference sequence). The length of the CDR3 is 13 residues. Trimming pared 7 bases from V and 0 bases from J, leaving 12 bases between. CDR3 amino acids: CASTRGLNTEAFF. Here the CDR3 DNA reads TGTGCCTCTACCCGCGGATTGAACACTGAAGCTTTCTTT.

The rearrangement uses TRBV7-2 and TRBJ1-5; 7 nucleotides match TRBD1. The CDR3 contains 15 residues. V shed 2 bases, J shed 7 bases, and the junction held 8 bases outside the gene matches. The V gene's germline CDR1 is SGHTA and CDR2 FQGNSA. As DNA, the CDR3 is TGTGCCAGCAGCTTATACAGGGGATCGACCCAGCCCCAGCATTTT. Residues: CASSLYRGSTQPQHF.

This chain connects TRBV7-5 to TRBJ2-3; whether TRBD1, the table's D call, matches the DNA was not checked. TRBV7-5 is termed a pseudogene. The CDR3 has 18 amino acids. The CDR3 is CARSLGGGPGGSTDTQYF. The CDR3 coding sequence is TGTGCCAGAAGCTTAGGAGGGGGCCCTGGCGGGAGCACAGATACGCAGTATTTT.

The chain links TRBV4-3 to TRBJ1-1, with unresolved D. Germline V gene data show CDR1 as LGHNA and CDR2 as YSLEER. The CDR3 has 18 amino acids. V was shortened by 4 bases and J by 0 bases, with 21 bases between the two germline ends. The CDR3 DNA reads as TGCGCCAGCAGCCCCAAGCGGGTCGGCGTTTGGATGAACACTGAAGCTTTCTTT. Its protein is CASSPKRVGVWMNTEAFF.

This chain joins TRBV18 and TRBJ2-1; 8 bases are shared with TRBD1. The CDR3 consists of 16 residues. V shed 0 bases and J 5 bases; nucleotides not matched to a gene: 6. The germline gives CDR1 KGHSH, CDR2 LQKENI. CDR3 sequence: CASSPPIGQGNNEQFF. DNA of the CDR3: TGTGCCAGCTCACCACCAATCGGACAGGGAAACAATGAGCAGTTCTTC. Filled out from reference TRBV18 and TRBJ2-1, the complete variable domain reads NAGVMQNPRHLVRRRGQEARLRCSPMKGHSHVYWYRQLPEEGLKFMVYLQKENIIDESGMPKERFSAEFPKEGPSILRIQQVVRGDSAAYFCASSPPIGQGNNEQFFGPGTRLTVL.

This rearrangement joins TRBV5-4 to TRBJ2-3; D is uncertain. This CDR3 has 13 amino acids. CDR1 is SGHNT and CDR2 is YYREEE in the germline V gene (reference sequence). Between the trimmed V and J ends, which lost 4 bases and 2 bases, there was a span of 8 bases. Here the CDR3 reads CASSQIDTDTQYF. As DNA, the CDR3 is TGTGCCAGCAGCCAAATTGACACAGATACGCAGTATTTT. Using reference TRBV5-4 and TRBJ2-3 for the parts outside the CDR3, the full variable domain is ETGVTQSPTHLIKTRGQQVTLRCSSQSGHNTVSWYQQALGQGPQFIFQYYREEENGRGNFPPRFSGLQFPNYSSELNVNALELDDSALYLCASSQIDTDTQYFGPGTRLTVL.

The genes are TRBV7-2 and TRBJ1-2; a weak D match, TRBD1 (6 bases). This CDR3 region has 15 residues. CDR1 is SGHTA and CDR2 is FQGNSA in the germline V gene. V was trimmed by 4 bases and J by 7 bases, leaving 19 bases between them. CDR3 sequence: CASSSSNGGASGYTF. CDR3 nucleotides: TGTGCCAGCAGCTCCTCCAACGGGGGCGCTAGTGGCTACACCTTC.

A word on this clone: The conserved closing phenylalanine or tryptophan is absent in this CDR3, likely reflecting a read error. It is unclear where the CDR3 begins or ends on the DNA, so no DNA is shown, and the CDR3 is as TCRdb lists it. This rearrangement joins TRBV6-1 to TRBJ2-4; the D segment call TRBD2 is taken from the table without a DNA check. In germline, CDR1 is MNHNS, CDR2 SASEGT. The CDR3 totals 15 residues, both ends included. The CDR3 here is CASRLEGLAGGPVWI.